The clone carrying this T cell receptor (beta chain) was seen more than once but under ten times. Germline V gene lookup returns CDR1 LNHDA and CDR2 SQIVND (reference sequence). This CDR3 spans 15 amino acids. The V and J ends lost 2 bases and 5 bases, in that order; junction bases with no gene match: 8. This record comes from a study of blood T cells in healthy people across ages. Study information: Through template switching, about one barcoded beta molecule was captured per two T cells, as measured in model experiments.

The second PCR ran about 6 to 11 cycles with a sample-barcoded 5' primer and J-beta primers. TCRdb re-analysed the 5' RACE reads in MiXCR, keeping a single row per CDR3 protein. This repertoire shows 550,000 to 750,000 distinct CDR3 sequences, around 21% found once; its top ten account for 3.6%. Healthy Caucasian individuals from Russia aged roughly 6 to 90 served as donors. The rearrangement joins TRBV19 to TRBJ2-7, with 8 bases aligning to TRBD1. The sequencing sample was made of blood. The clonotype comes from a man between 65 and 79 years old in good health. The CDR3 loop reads CASSIQGATFDEQYF. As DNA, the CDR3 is TGTGCCAGTAGTATACAGGGGGCGACTTTCGACGAGCAGTACTTC.